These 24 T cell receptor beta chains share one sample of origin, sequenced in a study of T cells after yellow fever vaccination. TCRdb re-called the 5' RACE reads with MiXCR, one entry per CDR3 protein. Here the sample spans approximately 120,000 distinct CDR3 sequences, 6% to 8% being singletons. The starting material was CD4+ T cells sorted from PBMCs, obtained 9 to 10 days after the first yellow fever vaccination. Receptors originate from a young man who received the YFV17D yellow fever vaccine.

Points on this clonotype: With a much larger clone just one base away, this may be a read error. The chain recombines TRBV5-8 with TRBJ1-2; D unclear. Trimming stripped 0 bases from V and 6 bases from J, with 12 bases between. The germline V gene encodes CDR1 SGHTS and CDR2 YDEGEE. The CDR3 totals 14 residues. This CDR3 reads CASSLEASNHGYTF. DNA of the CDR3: TGTGCCAGCAGCTTGGAAGCAAGCAACCATGGCTACACCTTC.

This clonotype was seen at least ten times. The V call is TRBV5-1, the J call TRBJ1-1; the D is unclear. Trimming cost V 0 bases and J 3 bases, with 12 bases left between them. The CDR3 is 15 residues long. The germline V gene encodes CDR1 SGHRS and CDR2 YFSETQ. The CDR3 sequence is CASSLALAGHTEAFF. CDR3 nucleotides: TGCGCCAGCAGCTTGGCCCTCGCCGGGCACACTGAAGCTTTCTTT.

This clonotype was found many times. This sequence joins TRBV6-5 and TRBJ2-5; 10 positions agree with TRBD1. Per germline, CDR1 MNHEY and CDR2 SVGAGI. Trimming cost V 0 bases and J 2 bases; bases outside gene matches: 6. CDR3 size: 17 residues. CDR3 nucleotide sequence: TGTGCCAGCAGTTACTCGATTGGGACAGGGGCGCAAGAGACCCAGTACTTC. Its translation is CASSYSIGTGAQETQYF.

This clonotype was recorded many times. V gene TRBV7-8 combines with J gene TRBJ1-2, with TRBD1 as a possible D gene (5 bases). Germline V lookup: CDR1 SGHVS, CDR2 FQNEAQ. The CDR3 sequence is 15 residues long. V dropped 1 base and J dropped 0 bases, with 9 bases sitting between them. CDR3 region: CASSLGGWTNYGYTF. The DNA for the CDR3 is TGTGCCAGCAGCTTAGGGGGCTGGACTAACTATGGCTACACCTTC.

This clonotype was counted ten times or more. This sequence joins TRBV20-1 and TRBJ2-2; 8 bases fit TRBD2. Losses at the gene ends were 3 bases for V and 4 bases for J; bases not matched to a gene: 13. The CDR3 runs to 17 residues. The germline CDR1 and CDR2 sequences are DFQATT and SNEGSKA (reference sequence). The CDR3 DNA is TGCAGTGCTAGGAAGTCGGGGGGGGGCGCTGGCACCGGGGAGCTGTTTTTT. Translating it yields CSARKSGGGAGTGELFF.

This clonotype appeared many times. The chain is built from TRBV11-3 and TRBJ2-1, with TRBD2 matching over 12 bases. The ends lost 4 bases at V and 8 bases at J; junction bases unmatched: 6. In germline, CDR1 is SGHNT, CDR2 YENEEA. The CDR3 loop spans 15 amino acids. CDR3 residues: CASSWTSGVLDEQFF. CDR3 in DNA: TGTGCCAGCAGCTGGACTAGCGGGGTCTTAGATGAGCAGTTCTTC. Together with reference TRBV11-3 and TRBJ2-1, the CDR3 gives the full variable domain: EAGVVQSPRYKIIEKKQPVAFWCNPISGHNTLYWYLQNLGQGPELLIRYENEEAVDDSQLPKDRFSAERLKGVDSTLKIQPAELGDSAVYLCASSWTSGVLDEQFFGPGTRLTVL.

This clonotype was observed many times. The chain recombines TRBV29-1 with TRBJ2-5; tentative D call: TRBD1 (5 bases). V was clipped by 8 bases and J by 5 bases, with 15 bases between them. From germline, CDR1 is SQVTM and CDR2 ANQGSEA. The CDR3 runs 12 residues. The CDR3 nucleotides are TGCAGCCATGACTGGGGCACGGAGACCCAGTACTTC. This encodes CSHDWGTETQYF.

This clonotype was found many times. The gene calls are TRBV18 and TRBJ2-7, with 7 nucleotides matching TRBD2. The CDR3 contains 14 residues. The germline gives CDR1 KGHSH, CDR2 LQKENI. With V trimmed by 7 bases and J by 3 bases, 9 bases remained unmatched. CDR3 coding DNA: TGTGCCAGCTTCGTAGGCGGGGGATTCTACGAGCAGTACTTC. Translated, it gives CASFVGGGFYEQYF.

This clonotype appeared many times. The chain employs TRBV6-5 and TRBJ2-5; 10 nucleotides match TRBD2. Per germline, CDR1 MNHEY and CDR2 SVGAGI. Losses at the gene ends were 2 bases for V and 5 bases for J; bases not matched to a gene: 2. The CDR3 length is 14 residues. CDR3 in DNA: TGTGCCAGCAGTTACAGCGGGGGGGCGGAGACCCAGTACTTC. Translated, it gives CASSYSGGAETQYF.

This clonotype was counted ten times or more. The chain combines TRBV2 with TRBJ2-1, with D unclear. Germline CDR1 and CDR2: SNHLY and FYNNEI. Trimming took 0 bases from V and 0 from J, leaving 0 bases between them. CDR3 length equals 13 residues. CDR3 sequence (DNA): TGTGCCAGCAGTGAAGCCTCCTACAATGAGCAGTTCTTC. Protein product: CASSEASYNEQFF.

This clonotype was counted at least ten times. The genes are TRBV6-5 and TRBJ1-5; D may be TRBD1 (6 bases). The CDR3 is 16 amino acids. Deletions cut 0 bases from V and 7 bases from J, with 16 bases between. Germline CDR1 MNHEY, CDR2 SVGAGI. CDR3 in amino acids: CASSYSKGGGGQPQHF. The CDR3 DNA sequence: TGTGCCAGCAGTTACTCGAAGGGGGGGGGCGGCCAGCCCCAGCATTTT.

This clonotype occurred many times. CDR3 protein: CASSQGSGGVYQETQYF. The CDR3 DNA sequence: TGCGCCAGCAGCCAAGGGAGCGGCGGGGTCTACCAAGAGACCCAGTACTTC. The V and J genes are TRBV4-1 and TRBJ2-5; a possible D gene is TRBD2 (6 bases). The germline CDR1 and CDR2 sequences are MGHRA and YSYEKL. The ends were cut back, 1 base at V and 0 bases at J, with 15 bases in the middle. The CDR3 runs 17 residues.

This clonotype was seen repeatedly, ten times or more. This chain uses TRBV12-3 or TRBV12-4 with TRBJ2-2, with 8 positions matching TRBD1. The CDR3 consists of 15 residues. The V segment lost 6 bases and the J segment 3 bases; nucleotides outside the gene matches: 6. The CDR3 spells CASSRQGRYTGELFF. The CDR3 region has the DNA TGTGCCAGCAGCAGACAGGGGAGGTACACCGGGGAGCTGTTTTTT.

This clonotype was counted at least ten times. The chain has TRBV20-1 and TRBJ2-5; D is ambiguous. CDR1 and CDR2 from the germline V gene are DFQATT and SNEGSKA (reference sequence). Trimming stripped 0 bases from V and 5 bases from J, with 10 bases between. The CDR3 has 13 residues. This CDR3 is CSAREGFEETQYF. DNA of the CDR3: TGCAGTGCTAGAGAAGGGTTCGAGGAGACCCAGTACTTC.

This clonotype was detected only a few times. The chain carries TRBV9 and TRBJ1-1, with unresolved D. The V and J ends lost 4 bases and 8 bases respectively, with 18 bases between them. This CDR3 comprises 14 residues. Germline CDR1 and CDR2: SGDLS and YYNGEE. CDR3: CASSPFGVVPEAFF. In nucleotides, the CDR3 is TGTGCCAGCAGCCCTTTCGGCGTGGTCCCAGAAGCTTTCTTT.

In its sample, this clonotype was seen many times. The CDR3, as DNA: TGTGCCAGCAGGACGGGACAGAGCAATCAGCCCCAGCATTTT. Protein product: CASRTGQSNQPQHF. The J gene is TRBJ1-5, the V gene TRBV12-3 or TRBV12-4; 7 nucleotides match TRBD1. The CDR3 is made up of 14 amino acids. V trimming: 6 bases; J trimming: 1 base; junction bases outside the gene matches: 3.

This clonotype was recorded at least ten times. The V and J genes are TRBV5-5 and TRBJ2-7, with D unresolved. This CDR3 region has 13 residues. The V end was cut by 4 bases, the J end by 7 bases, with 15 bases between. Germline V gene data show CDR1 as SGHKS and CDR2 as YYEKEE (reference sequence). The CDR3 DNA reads TGTGCCAGCAGCCGGGTCTTGATTGGGGAGCAGTACGTC. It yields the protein CASSRVLIGEQYV.

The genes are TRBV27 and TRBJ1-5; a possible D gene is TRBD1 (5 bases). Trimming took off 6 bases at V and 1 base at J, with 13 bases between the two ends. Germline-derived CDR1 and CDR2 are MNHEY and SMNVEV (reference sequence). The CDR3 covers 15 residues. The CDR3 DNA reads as TGTGCCAGCAGAAGAGGGACGGTGAGCAATCAGCCCCAGCATTTT. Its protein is CASRRGTVSNQPQHF.

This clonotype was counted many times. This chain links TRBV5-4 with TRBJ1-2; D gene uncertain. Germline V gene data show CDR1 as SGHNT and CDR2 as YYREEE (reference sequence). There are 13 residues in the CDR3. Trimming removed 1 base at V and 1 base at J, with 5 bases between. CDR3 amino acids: CASSLPFNYGYTF. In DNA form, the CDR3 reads TGTGCCAGCAGCTTGCCTTTTAACTATGGCTACACCTTC.

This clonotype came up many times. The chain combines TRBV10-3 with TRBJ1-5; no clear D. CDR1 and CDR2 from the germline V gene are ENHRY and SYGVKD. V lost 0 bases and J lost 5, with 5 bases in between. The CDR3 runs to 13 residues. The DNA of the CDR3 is TGTGCCATCAGTGAGTCAGGAGATCAGCCCCAGCATTTT. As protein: CAISESGDQPQHF.

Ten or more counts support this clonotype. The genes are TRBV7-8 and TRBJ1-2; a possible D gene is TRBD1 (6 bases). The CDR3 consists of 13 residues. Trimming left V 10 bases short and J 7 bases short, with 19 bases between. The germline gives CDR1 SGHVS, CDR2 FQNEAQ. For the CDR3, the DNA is TGTGCCACCAGGGCAGGGGAGTCCGGTGGCTACACCTTC. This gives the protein CATRAGESGGYTF.

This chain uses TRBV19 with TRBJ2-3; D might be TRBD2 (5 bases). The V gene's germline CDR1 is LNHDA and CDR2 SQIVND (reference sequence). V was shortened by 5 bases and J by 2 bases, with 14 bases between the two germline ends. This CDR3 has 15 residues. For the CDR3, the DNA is TGTGCCAGTAGTGACTCGGGCGGACTCACAGATACGCAGTATTTT. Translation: CASSDSGGLTDTQYF. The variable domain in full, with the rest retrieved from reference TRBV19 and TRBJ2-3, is DGGITQSPKYLFRKEGQNVTLSCEQNLNHDAMYWYRQDPGQGLRLIYYSQIVNDFQKGDIAEGYSVSREKKESFPLTVTSAQKNPTAFYLCASSDSGGLTDTQYFGPGTRLTVL.

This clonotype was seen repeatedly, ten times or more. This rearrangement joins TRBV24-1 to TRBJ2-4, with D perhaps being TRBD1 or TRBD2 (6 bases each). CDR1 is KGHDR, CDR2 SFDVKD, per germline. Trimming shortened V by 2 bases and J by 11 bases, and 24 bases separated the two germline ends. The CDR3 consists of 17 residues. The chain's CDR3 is CATSDSPRGAGAGFQYF. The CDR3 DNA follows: TGTGCCACCAGTGATTCGCCTAGGGGGGCAGGGGCCGGTTTTCAGTACTTC.

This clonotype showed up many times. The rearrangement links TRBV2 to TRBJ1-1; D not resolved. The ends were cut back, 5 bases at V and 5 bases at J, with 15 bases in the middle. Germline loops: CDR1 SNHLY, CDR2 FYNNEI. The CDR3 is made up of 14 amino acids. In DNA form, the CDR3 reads TGTGCCAGCAGTACCGTGTCTTCAGATACTGAAGCTTTCTTT. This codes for CASSTVSSDTEAFF.